This is a list of T cell receptor beta chains from one sample in a study of T cell responses to AZD1222 COVID-19 vaccine. The repertoire was sequenced with immunoSEQ multiplex PCR; TCRdb's copy has only in-frame clones and lacks some. The data show over 150,000 clones, approximately 87% seen once. The specimen was peripheral blood, collected on day 0 of MenACWY control vaccination. These receptors all stem from an adult in good health. Each CDR3 is given without its conserved first and last residue.

V	J	CDR3
TRBV19	TRBJ1-5	ASSIRDFRQPQH
TRBV10-3	TRBJ1-1	AISDGNGGSWTEAF
TRBV5-1	TRBJ1-6	ASSATGSSYNSPLH
TRBV25-1	TRBJ1-4	ASSDRGWEKLF
TRBV19	TRBJ1-2	ASRPDRSTNYGYT
TRBV5-4	TRBJ2-3	ASSSMGADVTDTQY
TRBV5-1	TRBJ2-2	ASSRTGTGWRGELF
TRBV12-5	TRBJ1-1	ASRGATEAF
TRBV11-3	TRBJ2-1	ASSSGGSYNEQF
TRBV18	TRBJ2-4	ASSPDRGAYKNIQY
TRBV14	TRBJ2-3	ASRPSGRAPDTQY
TRBV9	TRBJ1-1	ASSSRTGAWNTEAF
TRBV15	TRBJ1-5	ATRALGGDQPQH
TRBV28	TRBJ2-3	ASSWASGGTDTQY
TRBV2	TRBJ1-5	ASYRGGVNQPQH
TRBV9	TRBJ2-2	ASSVVGGGTGELF
TRBV6-1	TRBJ2-5	ASSDWRDQETQY
TRBV5-1	TRBJ2-2	ASRTENTGELF
TRBV6-5	TRBJ2-1	ASSSGGPYNEQF
TRBV6-2/TRBV6-3	TRBJ2-5	ASSWAWGSWTQY
TRBV5-1	TRBJ2-2	ASSLPASTGELF
TRBV10-3	TRBJ1-4	AISESGTDNEKLF
TRBV7-8	TRBJ2-3	ASSLVDGTDTQY
TRBV6-2/TRBV6-3	TRBJ2-2	ASSKRTDTGELF
TRBV10-3	TRBJ2-3	AISEGRLDTQY
TRBV2	TRBJ1-6	ASSELGVSTLKGSPLH
TRBV5-4	TRBJ2-2	ASSTAEGELF
TRBV5-1	TRBJ2-2	ASSRSGTGVTGELF
TRBV4-3	TRBJ2-1	ASSHSGSPGNEQF
TRBV11-2	TRBJ2-7	ASSPGTGYEQY
TRBV18	TRBJ1-3	ASSPLEWDRGSGNTIY
TRBV3-1/TRBV3-2	TRBJ1-2	ASSQATGTAHGYT
TRBV19	TRBJ1-5	ASSMGGSTSNQPQH
TRBV2	TRBJ1-5	ASSDSNQPQH
TRBV15	TRBJ1-5	AVGEGRINQPQH